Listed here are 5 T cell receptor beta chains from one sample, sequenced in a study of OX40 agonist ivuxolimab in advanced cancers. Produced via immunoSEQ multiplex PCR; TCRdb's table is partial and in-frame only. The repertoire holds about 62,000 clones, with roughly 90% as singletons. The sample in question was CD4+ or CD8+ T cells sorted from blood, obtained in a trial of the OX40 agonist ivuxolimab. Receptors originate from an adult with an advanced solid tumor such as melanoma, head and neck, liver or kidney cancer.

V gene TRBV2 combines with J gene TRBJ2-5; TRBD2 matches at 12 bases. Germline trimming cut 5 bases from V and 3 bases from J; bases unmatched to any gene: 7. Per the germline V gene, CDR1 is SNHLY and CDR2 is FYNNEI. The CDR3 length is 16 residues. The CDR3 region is CASSRTASGREETQYF. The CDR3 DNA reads TGTGCCAGCAGTAGAACGGCTAGCGGGAGGGAAGAGACCCAGTACTTC.

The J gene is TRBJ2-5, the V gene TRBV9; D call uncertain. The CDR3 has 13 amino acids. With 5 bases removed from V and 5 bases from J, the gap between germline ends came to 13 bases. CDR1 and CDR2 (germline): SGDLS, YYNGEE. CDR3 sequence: CASRSGSEETQYF. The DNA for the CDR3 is TGTGCCAGCAGGTCCGGGTCAGAGGAGACCCAGTACTTC.

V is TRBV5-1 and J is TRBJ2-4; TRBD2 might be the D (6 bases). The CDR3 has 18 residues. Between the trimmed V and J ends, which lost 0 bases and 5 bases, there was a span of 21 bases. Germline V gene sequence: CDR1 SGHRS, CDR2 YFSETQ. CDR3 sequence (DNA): TGCGCCAGCAGCTTGGAAACTAAGACGGCGGGATCCCAAAACATTCAGTACTTC. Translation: CASSLETKTAGSQNIQYF.

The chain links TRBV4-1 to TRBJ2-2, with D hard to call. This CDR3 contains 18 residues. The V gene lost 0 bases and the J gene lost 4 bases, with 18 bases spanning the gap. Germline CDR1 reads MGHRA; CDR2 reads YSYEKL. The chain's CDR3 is CASSQDRPRLNFTGELFF. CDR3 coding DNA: TGCGCCAGCAGCCAAGATCGGCCTCGACTCAATTTCACCGGGGAGCTGTTTTTT.

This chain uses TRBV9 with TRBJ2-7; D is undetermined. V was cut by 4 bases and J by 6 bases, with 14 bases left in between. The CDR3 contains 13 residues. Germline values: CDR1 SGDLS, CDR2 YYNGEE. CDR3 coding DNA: TGTGCCAGCAGCCCAGGTAATAAGTTCGAGCAGTACTTC. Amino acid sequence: CASSPGNKFEQYF.